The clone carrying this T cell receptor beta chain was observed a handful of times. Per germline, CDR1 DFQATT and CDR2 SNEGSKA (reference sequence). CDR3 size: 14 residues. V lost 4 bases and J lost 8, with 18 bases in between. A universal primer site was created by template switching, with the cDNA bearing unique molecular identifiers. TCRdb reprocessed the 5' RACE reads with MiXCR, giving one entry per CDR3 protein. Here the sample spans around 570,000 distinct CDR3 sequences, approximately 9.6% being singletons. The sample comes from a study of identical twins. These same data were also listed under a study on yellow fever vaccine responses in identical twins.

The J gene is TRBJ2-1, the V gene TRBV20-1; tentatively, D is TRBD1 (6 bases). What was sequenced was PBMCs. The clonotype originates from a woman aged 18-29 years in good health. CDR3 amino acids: CSAMGARGVDEQFF. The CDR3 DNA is TGCAGTGCTATGGGGGCCCGCGGCGTCGATGAGCAGTTCTTC.